This T cell receptor (beta chain) was sequenced for a study of T cell responses to AZD1222 COVID-19 vaccine. Study in general: Second-dose schedules of about 4 or about 12 weeks were combined.

V was cut by 5 bases and J by 7 bases, with 9 bases left in between. CDR3 size: 12 residues. The germline CDR1 and CDR2 sequences are SEHNR and FQNEAQ (reference sequence). This table comes from immunoSEQ multiplex PCR, and its TCRdb copy is limited to in-frame clones, with some not included. The sample shows approximately 150,000 clones, 85% to 90% of them seen only once. This clone was observed once. The antigen is undetermined. Findings and caveats of the study: Targeting of unmutated variant regions was reportedly seen in nearly half of spike-specific TCRs. Just a handful of AZD1222 recipients were seropositive at baseline. Repertoire sampling happened only post peak T cell response.

This receptor was identified in an adult in good health. The chain joins TRBV7-9 to TRBJ2-1, with D hard to call. This specimen was peripheral blood, taken on day 0 of AZD1222 vaccination. This CDR3 is CASSGIVNEQFF. The CDR3 DNA follows: TGTGCCAGCAGCGGAATAGTGAATGAGCAGTTCTTC. Together with reference TRBV7-9 and TRBJ2-1, the CDR3 gives the full variable domain: DTGVSQNPRHKITKRGQNVTFRCDPISEHNRLYWYRQTLGQGPEFLTYFQNEAQLEKSRLLSDRFSAERPKGSFSTLEIQRTEQGDSAMYLCASSGIVNEQFFGPGTRLTVL.